Only a few counts were recorded for the clone carrying this TCR beta chain. Its antigen is unidentified. This sample is drawn from a study of T-cell memory formation after mild COVID-19. TCRdb re-analysed the 5' RACE reads in MiXCR, keeping a single row per CDR3 protein. The table lists roughly 620,000 distinct CDR3 sequences, about a sixth of them singletons. Study observations and caveats: SARS-CoV-2 specificity was not confirmed for second-wave clones peaking on day 37. There were some responding clones in pre-infection memory, which suggested that cross-reactive memory had joined.

The source is an adult woman who had mild COVID-19 (a few samples of this study predate the infection). Cell type and time point are not known. The sample consisted of PBMCs or a T cell subset sorted from them (not recorded which).

CDR3: CASSPTGAHYGYTF. DNA of the CDR3: TGTGCCAGCAGCCCGACAGGGGCTCACTATGGCTACACCTTC. V is TRBV6-2 or TRBV6-3 and J is TRBJ1-2; TRBD1 aligns across 8 bases. This CDR3 is 14 amino acids long. Germline lookup yields CDR1 MNHEY and CDR2 SVGEGT. Trimming cost V 6 bases and J 3 bases; bases outside gene matches: 6.